This T cell receptor beta chain was sequenced during a study of post-analysis software for immune sequencing data. As for the study in general: Disease trajectories encompassed relapsing-remitting, secondary progressive and progressive-relapsing multiple sclerosis. Findings of the study overall: With TRBV5-6, TRBV5-1 and TRBV20-1 included, five TRBV segments were more frequent in patients than in controls. Samples sharing a preparation batch grouped tightly together when assessed by F measure. The study found significantly lower normalized Chao1 diversity in multiple sclerosis patients than in controls.

V lost 10 bases and J lost 0, with 13 bases in between. Germline V gives CDR1 ENHRY, CDR2 SYGVKD. The CDR3 runs to 13 residues. TCR beta cDNA libraries included unique molecular identifiers. T cells, about 0.95 to 10 million of them, yielded a few hundred thousand cDNA molecules. TCRdb passed the PCR reads through MiXCR, listing each CDR3 protein once. The table has some 690,000 distinct CDR3 sequences, approximately 30% seen once. Ten or more counts support this clonotype. No antigen is known for it. This clonotype was obtained from a girl between 10 and 17 years old with multiple sclerosis. Sequenced input: blood. The chain uses TRBV10-3 and TRBJ2-7; D is tentatively TRBD1 or TRBD2 (5 bases each). CDR3 nucleotide sequence: TGTGCCACCCGGGACGATAGCTCCTACGAGCAGTACTTC. This gives the protein CATRDDSSYEQYF.